This T cell receptor (beta chain) was sequenced for a study of blood T cells in healthy people across ages. Study-level results: It was the long-lived donors that had more naive CD4+ cells and higher diversity than aged donors. TCR beta diversity per million T cells fell roughly linearly with age.

This CDR3 is built from 14 residues. The germline V gene encodes CDR1 SNHLY and CDR2 FYNNEI. V dropped 6 bases and J dropped 2 bases, with 14 bases sitting between them. As concerns this clonotype: What it binds is not known.

The authors ran a second PCR of about 7 to 11 cycles using a sample-barcoded 5' primer and a J-beta primer mix. TCRdb re-derived calls from the 5' RACE reads in MiXCR, one entry per CDR3 protein. The sample shows 750,000 to 950,000 distinct CDR3 sequences, almost 30% of them seen only once. These data also featured in a second study, about T cells of mothers and their children. This second study notes: The TCR beta CDR3 read count exceeded 8.5 million for each mother and was approximately 3 million for each child.

The TCR sequence derives from a woman in her thirties or forties in good health. The V and J genes are TRBV2 and TRBJ2-7; TRBD1 might be the D (6 bases). The sequencing input was blood. The CDR3 is CASRMGHLTYEQYF. The DNA of the CDR3 is TGTGCCAGCAGGATGGGACACCTCACCTACGAGCAGTACTTC.